This section outlines one TCR beta chain sequence together with its context. Its antigen is still unknown. Clones were sequenced by immunoSEQ multiplex PCR, and TCRdb holds only the in-frame ones, with some missing. The sample has some 5,000 clones, roughly 88% seen once; the top ten hold approximately 8.9%. The data derive from a study of immune cell composition in non-small cell lung cancer. Study observations and caveats: Clones >0.5% enriched in tumour were rarer in adenocarcinoma (about 33%) than squamous (approximately 80%). In adenocarcinoma, maximal tumour-associated clone frequency tracked TIL tumour reactivity. Lung adenocarcinomas had lower top 10 clone scores and clonality than squamous tumours.

V shed 4 bases and J 5 bases; nucleotides not matched to a gene: 13. The CDR3 covers 16 residues. Germline V CDR1 and CDR2: SGHRS, YFSETQ. This rearrangement joins TRBV5-1 to TRBJ2-5; 8 bases agree with TRBD2. The material sequenced was lung tumor tissue. The TCR sequence derives from a human donor with non-small cell lung cancer. CDR3 DNA sequence: TGCGCCAGCAGCGGCGGGGGGCGCGGGTTCATGGAGACCCAGTACTTC. This encodes CASSGGGRGFMETQYF. The whole variable domain, remainder taken from reference TRBV5-1 and TRBJ2-5, is KAGVTQTPRYLIKTRGQQVTLSCSPISGHRSVSWYQQTPGQGLQFLFEYFSETQRNKGNFPGRFSGRQFSNSRSEMNVSTLELGDSALYLCASSGGGRGFMETQYFGPGTRLLVL.